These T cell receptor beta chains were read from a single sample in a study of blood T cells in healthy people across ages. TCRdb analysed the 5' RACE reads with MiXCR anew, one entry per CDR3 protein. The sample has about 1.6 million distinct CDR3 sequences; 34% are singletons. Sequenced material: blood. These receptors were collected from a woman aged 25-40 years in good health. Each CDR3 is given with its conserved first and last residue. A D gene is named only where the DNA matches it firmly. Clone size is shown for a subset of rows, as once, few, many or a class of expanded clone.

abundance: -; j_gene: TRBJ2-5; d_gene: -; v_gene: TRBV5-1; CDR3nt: TGCGCCAGCAGCTTTTCAGGAGGGCGAGGACAAGAGACCCAGTACTTC; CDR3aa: CASSFSGGRGQETQYF
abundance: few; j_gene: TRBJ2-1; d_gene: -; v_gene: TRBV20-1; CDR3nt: TGCAGTGCTACCGACAGGAGGCAGTTCTTC; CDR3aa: CSATDRRQFF
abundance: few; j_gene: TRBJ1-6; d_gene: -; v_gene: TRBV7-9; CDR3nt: TGTGCCAGCAGCCTATTGGGAATTAATTCACCCCTCCACTTT; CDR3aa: CASSLLGINSPLHF
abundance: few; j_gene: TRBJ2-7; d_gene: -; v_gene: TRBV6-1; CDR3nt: TGTGCCAGCAGTGGGAGGGGGAAAAGAATCGCCTACGAGCAGTACTTC; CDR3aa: CASSGRGKRIAYEQYF
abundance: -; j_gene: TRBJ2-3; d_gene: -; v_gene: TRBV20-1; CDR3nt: TGCAGTGCTAGAGGGCTTTCAGATACGCAGTATTTT; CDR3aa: CSARGLSDTQYF
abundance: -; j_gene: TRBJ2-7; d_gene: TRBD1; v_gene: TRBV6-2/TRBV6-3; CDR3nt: TGTGCCAGCAGCCGCCGGACAGGGGGCCCGTTGGGGGAGCAGTACTTC; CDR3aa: CASSRRTGGPLGEQYF
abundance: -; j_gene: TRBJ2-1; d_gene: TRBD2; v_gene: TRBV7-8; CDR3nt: TGTGCCAGCAGCTTAGTAATAGCGGGAGATATCGACAATGAGCAGTTCTTC; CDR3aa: CASSLVIAGDIDNEQFF
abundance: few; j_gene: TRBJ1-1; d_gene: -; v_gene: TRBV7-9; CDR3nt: TGTGCCAGCAGCTTCAACCGACAGTCTCCTGAAGCTTTCTTT; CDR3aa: CASSFNRQSPEAFF
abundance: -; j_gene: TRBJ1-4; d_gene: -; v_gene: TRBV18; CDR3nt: TGTGCCAGCTCACCAATAAGTGGAATTAATGAAAAACTGTTTTTT; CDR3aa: CASSPISGINEKLFF
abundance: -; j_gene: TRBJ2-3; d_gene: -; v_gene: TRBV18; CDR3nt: TGTGCCAGCTCCCTGCCTAACGAACATACGCAGTATTTT; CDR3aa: CASSLPNEHTQYF
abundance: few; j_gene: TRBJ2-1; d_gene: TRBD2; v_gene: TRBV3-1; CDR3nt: TGTGCCAGCAGCCAATCTAGCGGGGGAGTTCACAATGAGCAGTTCTTC; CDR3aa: CASSQSSGGVHNEQFF
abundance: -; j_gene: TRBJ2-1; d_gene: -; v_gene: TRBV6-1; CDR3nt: TGTGCCAGCAGTGAATCTGTGGCGGGGAGTACCTCCAATGAGCAGTTCTTC; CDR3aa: CASSESVAGSTSNEQFF
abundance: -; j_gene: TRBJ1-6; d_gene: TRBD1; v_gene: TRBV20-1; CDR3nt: TGCAGTGCTCGTAAGACAGGGAGGATAGGATCACCCCTCCACTTT; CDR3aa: CSARKTGRIGSPLHF
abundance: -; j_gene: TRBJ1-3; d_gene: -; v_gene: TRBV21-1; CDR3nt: TGTGCCAGCACCGAAAGGTCAGGGGGCGTTTCTGGAAACACCATATATTTT; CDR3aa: CASTERSGGVSGNTIYF
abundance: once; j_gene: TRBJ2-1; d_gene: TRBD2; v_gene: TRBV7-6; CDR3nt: TGTGCCAGCAGCTTAGTTCTCGCGGGAGTCTCGGGGAATGAGCAGTTCTTC; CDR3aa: CASSLVLAGVSGNEQFF
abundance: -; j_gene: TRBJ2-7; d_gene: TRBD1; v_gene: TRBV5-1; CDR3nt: TGCGCCAACAGCGGAGGGACAGGCTACGAGCAGTACTTC; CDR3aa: CANSGGTGYEQYF
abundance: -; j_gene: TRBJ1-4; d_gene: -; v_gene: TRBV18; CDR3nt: TGTGCCAGCTCTAAAGGAGCAACTAATGAAAAACTGTTTTTT; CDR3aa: CASSKGATNEKLFF
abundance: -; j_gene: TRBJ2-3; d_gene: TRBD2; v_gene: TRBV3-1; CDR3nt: TGTGCCAGCAGCCAAACTGGCGGGAGTGGAACAGATACGCAGTATTTT; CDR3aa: CASSQTGGSGTDTQYF
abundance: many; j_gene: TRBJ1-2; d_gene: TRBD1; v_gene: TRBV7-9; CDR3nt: TGTGCCAGCACCACAGGGGTTTGGTATGGCTACACCTTC; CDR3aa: CASTTGVWYGYTF
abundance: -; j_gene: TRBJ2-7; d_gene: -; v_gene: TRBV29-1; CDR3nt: TGCAGCGTTGAAGTTCCAGACTTCTACGAGCGGTACTTC; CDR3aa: CSVEVPDFYERYF
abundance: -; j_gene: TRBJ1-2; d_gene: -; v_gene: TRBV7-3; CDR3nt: TGTGCCAGCAGCTTAGGCCCTGCGGACTATGGCTACACCTTC; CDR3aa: CASSLGPADYGYTF
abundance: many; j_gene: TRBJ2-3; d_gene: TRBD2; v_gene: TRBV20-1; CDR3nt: TGCAGTGCTCCCCGCGGGGGTAGCACAGATACGCAGTATTTT; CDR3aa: CSAPRGGSTDTQYF
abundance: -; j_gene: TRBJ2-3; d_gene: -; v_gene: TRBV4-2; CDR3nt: TGTGCCAGCAGCCAACAGTTAGCGGGCACAGATACGCAGTATTTT; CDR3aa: CASSQQLAGTDTQYF
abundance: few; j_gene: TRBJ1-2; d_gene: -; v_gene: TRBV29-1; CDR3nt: TGCAGCGGCAGGGCGGCGCCACAGGGCTACACCTTC; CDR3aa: CSGRAAPQGYTF
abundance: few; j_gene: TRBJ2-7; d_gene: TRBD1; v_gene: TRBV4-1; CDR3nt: TGCGCCAGCAGCCATGGACAGGGAGTCTACGAGCAGTACTTC; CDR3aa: CASSHGQGVYEQYF
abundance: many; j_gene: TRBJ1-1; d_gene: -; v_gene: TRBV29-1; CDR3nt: TGCAGCGTTCCTTATCCCGGGACTTCGTCGGGCACTGAAGCTTTCTTT; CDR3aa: CSVPYPGTSSGTEAFF
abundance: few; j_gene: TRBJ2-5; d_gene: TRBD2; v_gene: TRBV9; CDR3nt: TGTGCCAGCAGCGTAGCAGCGGGAGAAAAAGAGACCCAGTACTTC; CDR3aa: CASSVAAGEKETQYF
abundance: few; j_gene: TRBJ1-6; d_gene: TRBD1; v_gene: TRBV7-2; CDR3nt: TGTGCCAGCACCTCCTGGACAGGGAGGAGTTCACCCCTCCACTTT; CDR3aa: CASTSWTGRSSPLHF
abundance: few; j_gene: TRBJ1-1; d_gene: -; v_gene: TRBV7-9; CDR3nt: TGTGCCAGCAGCTCAGTAGCGGGGGGCGAAGCTTTCTTT; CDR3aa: CASSSVAGGEAFF
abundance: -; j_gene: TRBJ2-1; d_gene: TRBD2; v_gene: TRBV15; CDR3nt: TGTGCCACCAGCAGAGACTCCCCCGGGACTAGGGTTTACAATGAGCAGTTCTTC; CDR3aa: CATSRDSPGTRVYNEQFF
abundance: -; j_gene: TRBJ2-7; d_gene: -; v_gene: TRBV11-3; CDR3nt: TGTGCCAGCAGCTTAGAGATTGGGACCGAGCAGTACTTC; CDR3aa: CASSLEIGTEQYF
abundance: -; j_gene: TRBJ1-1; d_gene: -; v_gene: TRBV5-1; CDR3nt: TGCGCCAGCAGCTTGGGGGCAATTATGAACACTGAAGCTTTCTTT; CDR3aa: CASSLGAIMNTEAFF
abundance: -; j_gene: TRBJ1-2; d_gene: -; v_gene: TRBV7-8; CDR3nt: TGTGCCAGCAGCTTATCGGGGCCCCCGACAGAGGCAAATGGCTACACCTTC; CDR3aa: CASSLSGPPTEANGYTF
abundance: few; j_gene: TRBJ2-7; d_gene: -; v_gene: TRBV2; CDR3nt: TGTGCCAGCAGTGTTAGGGGCAGTACCTACGAGCAGTACTTC; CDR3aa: CASSVRGSTYEQYF
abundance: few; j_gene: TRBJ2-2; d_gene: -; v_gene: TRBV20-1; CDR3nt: TGCAGTGCTAGATCCGATTACACCGGGGAGCTGTTTTTT; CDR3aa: CSARSDYTGELFF
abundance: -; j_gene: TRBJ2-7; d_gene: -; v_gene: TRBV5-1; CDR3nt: TGCGCCAGCAGCTTAGTGGAAGGCGCGAACCCCTACGAGCAGTACTTC; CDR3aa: CASSLVEGANPYEQYF
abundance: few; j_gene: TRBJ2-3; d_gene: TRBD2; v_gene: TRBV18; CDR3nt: TGTGCCAGCTCAAGTAGCGGGAGTATCGCAGATACGCAGTATTTT; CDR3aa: CASSSSGSIADTQYF
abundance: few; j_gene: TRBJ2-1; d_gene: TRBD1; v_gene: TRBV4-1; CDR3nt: TGCGCCAGCAGCTATCAACCACAGGGGGGTCCGGGGAATGAGCAGTTCTTC; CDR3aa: CASSYQPQGGPGNEQFF
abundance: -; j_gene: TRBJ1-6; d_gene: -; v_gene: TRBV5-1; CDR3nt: TGCGCCAGCAGCTTGGAAGGGCATTATAATTCACCCCTCCACTTT; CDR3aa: CASSLEGHYNSPLHF
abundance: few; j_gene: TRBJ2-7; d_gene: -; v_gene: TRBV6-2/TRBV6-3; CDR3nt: TGTGCCAGCAGTTACCCGACTCAGTTCTACGAGCAGTACTTC; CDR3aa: CASSYPTQFYEQYF
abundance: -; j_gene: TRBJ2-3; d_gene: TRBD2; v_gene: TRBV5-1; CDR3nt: TGCGCCAGCAGCTGGAAAGCGGGAGGGCAAGATACGCAGTATTTT; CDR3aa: CASSWKAGGQDTQYF
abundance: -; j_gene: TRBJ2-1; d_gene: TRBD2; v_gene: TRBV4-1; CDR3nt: TGCGCCAGCAGCCAAGACGCTAGCGGGGGGGCGGGTTACAATGAGCAGTTCTTC; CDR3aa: CASSQDASGGAGYNEQFF
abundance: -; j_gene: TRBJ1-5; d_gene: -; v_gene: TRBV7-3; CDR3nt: TGTGCCAACAGCCGGACACTTCAAAGGCAGCCCCAGCATTTT; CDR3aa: CANSRTLQRQPQHF
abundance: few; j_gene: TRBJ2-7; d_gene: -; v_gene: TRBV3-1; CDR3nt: TGTGCCAGCAGCCAAGTACAGGGAGGGGGTCACGAGCAGTACTTC; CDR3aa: CASSQVQGGGHEQYF
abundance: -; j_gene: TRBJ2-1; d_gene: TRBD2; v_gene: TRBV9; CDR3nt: TGTGCCAGCAGCGTAGTGCTAGCGGGAGCTCATGAGCAGTTCTTC; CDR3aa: CASSVVLAGAHEQFF
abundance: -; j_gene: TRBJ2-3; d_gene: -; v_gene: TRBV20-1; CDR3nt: TGCAGTACCCGGGCTGTACACAGCACAGATACGCAGTATTTT; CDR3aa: CSTRAVHSTDTQYF
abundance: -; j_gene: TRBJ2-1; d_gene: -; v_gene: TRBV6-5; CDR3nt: TGTGCCAGCAGTACCTCGCCGGCCAGCTCCTACAATGAGCAGTTCTTC; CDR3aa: CASSTSPASSYNEQFF
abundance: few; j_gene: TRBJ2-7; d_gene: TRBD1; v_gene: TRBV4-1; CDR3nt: TGCGCCAGCAGCCAAGGACCCGGGACAGGGAAAGACGAGCAGTACTTC; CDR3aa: CASSQGPGTGKDEQYF
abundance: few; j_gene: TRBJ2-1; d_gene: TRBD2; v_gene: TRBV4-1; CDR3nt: TGCGCCAGCAGCCAAGATAATCCTAGCGGGAGGGTAAGCTCCTACAATGAGCAGTTCTTC; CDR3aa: CASSQDNPSGRVSSYNEQFF
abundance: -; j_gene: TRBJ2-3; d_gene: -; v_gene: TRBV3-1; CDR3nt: TGTGCCAGCAGCCAAACTCCAGGGGGTAGCGGAGCATCAACGACAGATACGCAGTATTTT; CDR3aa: CASSQTPGGSGASTTDTQYF
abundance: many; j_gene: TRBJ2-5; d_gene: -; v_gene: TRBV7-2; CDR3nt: TGTGCCAGCAGGGCCTTTGGTCAGACCCAGTACTTC; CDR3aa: CASRAFGQTQYF
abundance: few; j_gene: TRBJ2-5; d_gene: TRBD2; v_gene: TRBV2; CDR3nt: TGTGCCAGCACGACTAGCGGGGGGTCACAAGAGACCCAGTACTTC; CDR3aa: CASTTSGGSQETQYF
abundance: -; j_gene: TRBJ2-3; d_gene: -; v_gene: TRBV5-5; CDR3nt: TGTGCCAGCAGCTTGGATGGGGCAGGTACGGGAGATACGCAGTATTTT; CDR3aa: CASSLDGAGTGDTQYF
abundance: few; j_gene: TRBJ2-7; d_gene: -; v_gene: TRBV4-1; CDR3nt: TGCGCCAGCAGCGCGAGATTCCGGGACCTTAGCTCCTACGAGCAGTACTTC; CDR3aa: CASSARFRDLSSYEQYF
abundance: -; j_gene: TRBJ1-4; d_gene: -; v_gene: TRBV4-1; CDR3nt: TGCGCCAGCAGCCAAGATCCTGTATCGCGGGGAGAAAAACTGTTTTTT; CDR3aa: CASSQDPVSRGEKLFF
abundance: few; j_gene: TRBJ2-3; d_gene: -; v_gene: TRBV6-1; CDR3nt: TGTGCCAGCAACAGACTAAGATCGGATACGCAGTATTTT; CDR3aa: CASNRLRSDTQYF
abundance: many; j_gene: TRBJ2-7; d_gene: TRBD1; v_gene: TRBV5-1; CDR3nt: TGCGCCAGCAGCTTGCGTCAGGGGGCCACCTACGAGCAGTACTTC; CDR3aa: CASSLRQGATYEQYF
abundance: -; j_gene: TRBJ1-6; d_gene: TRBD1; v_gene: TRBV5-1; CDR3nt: TGCGCCAGCAGCGGGGGACAGGTAAATGATTCACCCCTCCACTTT; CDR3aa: CASSGGQVNDSPLHF
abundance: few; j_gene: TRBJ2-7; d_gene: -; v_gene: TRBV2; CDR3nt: TGTGCCAGCGCTGCCGCTTCCCGTCGACCCGAGCAGTACTTC; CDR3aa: CASAAASRRPEQYF